A single sample gave rise to the 27 T cell receptor beta chains below, sequenced in a study of shared T cell receptors in the human thymus. Assay: immunoSEQ multiplex PCR; the TCRdb copy retains only in-frame clones and omits some. This sample has about 380,000 clones, with approximately 95% found just once. Sequenced: thymocytes. The receptors come from a human donor.

The V gene is TRBV29-1, the J gene TRBJ2-3, with D perhaps matching TRBD1 (5 bases). Trimming took 1 base from V and 2 from J, leaving 10 bases between them. Germline loops: CDR1 SQVTM, CDR2 ANQGSEA. This CDR3 contains 14 residues. CDR3 sequence: CSVEGQFTTDTQYF. The CDR3 DNA follows: TGCAGCGTTGAAGGACAGTTTACCACAGATACGCAGTATTTT.

The chain is built from TRBV6-4 and TRBJ1-5; D remains unclear. The CDR3 contains 15 residues. In germline, CDR1 is MRHNA, CDR2 SNTAGT. Trimming took off 0 bases at V and 2 bases at J, with 8 bases between the two ends. In DNA form, the CDR3 reads TGTGCCAGCAGTGACTCGGGGATGGGCAATCAGCCCCAGCATTTT. Translated, it gives CASSDSGMGNQPQHF.

This clone occurred a few times. This sequence joins TRBV2 and TRBJ2-7; TRBD1 aligns across 10 bases. The CDR3 contains 14 residues. V lost 6 bases, J lost 2 bases, and 4 bases stayed unmatched. CDR1 is SNHLY and CDR2 is FYNNEI in the germline V gene. The CDR3 sequence is CASSLGQGTYEQYF. In DNA form, the CDR3 reads TGTGCCAGCAGCCTGGGACAGGGGACCTACGAGCAGTACTTC.

The rearrangement links TRBV11-2 to TRBJ1-5, with 7 bases fitting TRBD1. Trimming took 0 bases from V and 5 from J; bases not matched to a gene: 1. Looked up from germline, CDR1 is SGHAT and CDR2 is FQNNGV. CDR3 length equals 14 residues. This CDR3 is CASSLEQGYQPQHF. The CDR3 region has the DNA TGTGCCAGCAGCTTAGAACAGGGGTATCAGCCCCAGCATTTT.

J is TRBJ2-3 and V is TRBV12-2; the tabulated D call, TRBD2, remains unverified against the DNA. TRBV12-2 is deemed a pseudogene. This CDR3 has 15 residues. The DNA of the CDR3 is TGTGCAAGTCGCAAGATAGCGCCCAGCACAGATACGCAGTATTTT. Amino acid sequence: CASRKIAPSTDTQYF.

The chain joins TRBV2 to TRBJ2-1, with 13 bases matching TRBD2. V lost 6 bases to trimming and J lost 8 bases; unmatched junction nucleotides: 16. Germline CDR1 reads SNHLY; CDR2 reads FYNNEI. The CDR3 is 18 amino acids. The DNA for the CDR3 is TGTGCCAGCAGAAATCCGGGACTAGCGGGAAGAAGGCGACATGAGCAGTTCTTC. Translated: CASRNPGLAGRRRHEQFF.

The chain carries TRBV7-2 and TRBJ2-7; 7 bases match TRBD1. Looked up from germline, CDR1 is SGHTA and CDR2 is FQGNSA. The CDR3 is made up of 14 amino acids. The ends lost 8 bases at V and 5 bases at J; junction bases unmatched: 12. This chain's CDR3 is CASVLRLGGNEQYF. In DNA, the CDR3 is TGTGCCAGCGTATTGCGGCTAGGGGGCAACGAGCAGTACTTC.

V gene TRBV11-3 combines with J gene TRBJ1-1; D unresolved. This CDR3 has 13 residues. V gave up 5 bases and J gave up 1 base, with 8 bases separating them. Germline values: CDR1 SGHNT, CDR2 YENEEA. In DNA form, the CDR3 reads TGTGCCAGCAGCCCCGACGGGAACACTGAAGCTTTCTTT. Its protein is CASSPDGNTEAFF. Full variable domain (remainder filled in from reference TRBV11-3 and TRBJ1-1): EAGVVQSPRYKIIEKKQPVAFWCNPISGHNTLYWYLQNLGQGPELLIRYENEEAVDDSQLPKDRFSAERLKGVDSTLKIQPAELGDSAVYLCASSPDGNTEAFFGQGTRLTVV.

This sequence joins TRBV7-9 and TRBJ2-1; D is unclear. Germline CDR1 is SEHNR and CDR2 is FQNEAQ (reference sequence). The CDR3 is made up of 16 amino acids. The ends were cut back, 3 bases at V and 0 bases at J, with 12 bases in the middle. The CDR3 sequence is CASSLLTWSSYNEQFF. DNA of the CDR3: TGTGCCAGCAGCTTGTTGACTTGGAGCTCCTACAATGAGCAGTTCTTC.

Details on this clone: Other DNA sequences in this specimen translate into the identical CDR3. This chain joins TRBV27 and TRBJ2-1; the match to TRBD2 covers 11 bases. The CDR3 length is 16 residues. The germline V gene encodes CDR1 MNHEY and CDR2 SMNVEV (reference sequence). With V trimmed by 5 bases and J by 0 bases, 3 bases remained unmatched. This CDR3 reads CASSPGTSGSYNEQFF. CDR3 DNA sequence: TGTGCCAGCAGTCCCGGGACTAGCGGCTCCTACAATGAGCAGTTCTTC.

This chain connects TRBV7-3 to TRBJ2-2; no definite D call. The CDR3 is 14 amino acids. Germline V gives CDR1 SGHTA, CDR2 FQGTGA. V shed 5 bases and J shed 3 bases, with 10 bases lying between them. The CDR3 loop reads CASSDSEHTGELFF. For the CDR3, the DNA is TGTGCCAGCAGCGATTCGGAGCACACCGGGGAGCTGTTTTTT.

This rearrangement joins TRBV12-2 to TRBJ1-1; TRBD1 is the table's D call, not checked against the DNA. TRBV12-2 is noted as a pseudogene. This CDR3 comprises 16 residues. The CDR3 spells CASRLGRQGMNTEAFF. The CDR3 nucleotides are TGTGCAAGTCGCTTAGGCCGACAGGGCATGAACACTGAAGCTTTCTTT.

The chain employs TRBV27 and TRBJ1-1; the match to TRBD1 covers 11 bases. V lost 7 bases, J lost 1 base, and 11 bases stayed unmatched. This CDR3 region has 17 residues. CDR1 is MNHEY, CDR2 SMNVEV, per germline (reference sequence). The CDR3 region is CASTSPGTGGTNTEAFF. The CDR3 DNA reads TGTGCCAGCACCTCTCCCGGGACAGGGGGGACGAACACTGAAGCTTTCTTT.

The rearrangement uses TRBV5-1 and TRBJ2-2; TRBD1 agrees at 9 bases. CDR3 size: 15 residues. Trimming removed 4 bases from V and 5 bases from J; junction bases left unmatched: 6. CDR1 and CDR2 from the germline V gene are SGHRS and YFSETQ. For the CDR3, the DNA is TGCGCCAGCAGCCGGGACAGGGATAGGACCGGGGAGCTGTTTTTT. It specifies CASSRDRDRTGELFF.

This chain joins TRBV6-1 and TRBJ2-5, with D hard to call. V lost 2 bases, J lost 5 bases, and 3 bases lay in between. This CDR3 is 11 amino acids long. Germline CDR1 MNHNS, CDR2 SASEGT. The CDR3 DNA is TGTGCCAGCAGTGAAATGGAGACCCAGTACTTC. This gives the protein CASSEMETQYF.

This rearrangement joins TRBV28 to TRBJ1-2, with D possibly matching TRBD1 (6 bases). Trimming shortened V by 8 bases and J by 4 bases, and 11 bases separated the two germline ends. CDR1 MDHEN and CDR2 SYDVKM come from the germline V gene. The CDR3 covers 12 residues. The CDR3 nucleotides read TGTGCCAGCCGGGGGCGGATCTATGGCTACACCTTC. It translates to CASRGRIYGYTF.

The rearrangement links TRBV5-8 to TRBJ1-5; 8 bases are a match to TRBD1. The CDR3 length is 19 residues. Per the germline V gene, CDR1 is SGHTS and CDR2 is YDEGEE. With 3 bases clipped from V and 0 bases from J, the junction kept 14 bases outside the gene matches. This CDR3 reads CASSSDRAEASHSNQPQHF. The CDR3 coding sequence is TGTGCCAGCAGCTCGGACAGGGCTGAGGCTTCTCATAGCAATCAGCCCCAGCATTTT.

This chain links TRBV9 with TRBJ2-1, with D perhaps TRBD2 (5 bases). Germline V gene data show CDR1 as SGDLS and CDR2 as YYNGEE. The CDR3 spans 16 residues. Trimming took 3 bases from V and 0 from J, leaving 13 bases between them. CDR3 region: CASSGDGVSSYNEQFF. CDR3 nucleotides: TGTGCCAGCAGCGGAGACGGGGTCAGCTCCTACAATGAGCAGTTCTTC.

The chain carries TRBV7-3 and TRBJ1-4; the match to TRBD1 covers 9 bases. J was trimmed by 4 bases and V by 3 bases; bases with no gene match: 6. This CDR3 is 16 amino acids long. Germline V gene sequence: CDR1 SGHTA, CDR2 FQGTGA. The CDR3 is CASSFDRDRVNEKLFF. The CDR3 DNA reads as TGTGCCAGCAGCTTCGACCGGGACAGGGTTAATGAAAAACTGTTTTTT.

CDR3 DNA: TGCGCCAGCAGCCCCCACCCCCGGATTGGGGAGGGACTTTTCTACGAGCAGTACTTC. Translated: CASSPHPRIGEGLFYEQYF. This chain connects TRBV4-1 to TRBJ2-7, with 7 bases identical to TRBD2. The trim removed 4 bases at V and 3 bases at J, leaving 21 bases unmatched. The CDR3 length is 19 residues. Germline V gene lookup returns CDR1 MGHRA and CDR2 YSYEKL.

This rearrangement joins TRBV27 to TRBJ2-5, with D maybe TRBD1 (5 bases). The J call may be incorrect, as the DNA end agrees better with TRBJ2-7. The germline V gene encodes CDR1 MNHEY and CDR2 SMNVEV (reference sequence). This CDR3 has 13 residues. DNA for the CDR3: TGTGCCAGCAGAGGGGCAGGGATCTACGAGCAGTACTTC. This codes for CASRGAGIYEQYF.

The rearrangement joins TRBV28 to TRBJ2-3; D not certain. CDR3 length: 16 residues. CDR1 is MDHEN and CDR2 is SYDVKM in the germline V gene. Deletions cut 7 bases from V and 2 bases from J, with 19 bases between. The CDR3 is CASNLGGTKSTDTQYF. CDR3 sequence (DNA): TGTGCCAGCAATCTCGGCGGAACAAAGTCCACAGATACGCAGTATTTT.

This chain's CDR3 is CASSATGTSGSKDEQFF. CDR3 nucleotides: TGTGCCAGCAGCGCCACCGGGACTAGCGGGAGCAAGGATGAGCAGTTCTTC. The chain is built from TRBV9 and TRBJ2-1; 14 bases map to TRBD2. V was clipped by 3 bases and J by 8 bases; unmatched bases: 10. Per germline, CDR1 SGDLS and CDR2 YYNGEE. This CDR3 has 17 residues.

The rearrangement joins TRBV7-2 to TRBJ1-3; D gene ambiguous. The germline V gene encodes CDR1 SGHTA and CDR2 FQGNSA. Trimming pared 0 bases from V and 4 bases from J, leaving 10 bases between. The CDR3 spans 15 residues. This CDR3 reads CASSLAYAGGNTIYF. The CDR3, as DNA: TGTGCCAGCAGCTTAGCCTATGCAGGAGGAAACACCATATATTTT. Complete variable domain (other parts from reference TRBV7-2 and TRBJ1-3): GAGVSQSPSNKVTEKGKDVELRCDPISGHTALYWYRQSLGQGLEFLIYFQGNSAPDKSGLPSDRFSAERTGGSVSTLTIQRTQQEDSAVYLCASSLAYAGGNTIYFGEGSWLTVV.

The chain links TRBV6-5 to TRBJ2-6; D is possibly TRBD1 (6 bases). Between the trimmed V and J ends, which lost 2 bases and 4 bases, there was a span of 12 bases. This CDR3 has 16 residues. Germline V gene data show CDR1 as MNHEY and CDR2 as SVGAGI. The CDR3 spells CASSYQGLSGANVLTF. Here the CDR3 DNA reads TGTGCCAGCAGTTACCAGGGGCTATCCGGGGCCAACGTCCTGACTTTC.

The chain is built from TRBV4-1 and TRBJ2-3; TRBD2 matches at 12 bases. CDR1 is MGHRA, CDR2 YSYEKL, per germline. The CDR3 length is 19 residues. J gave up 0 bases and V 3 bases, and 10 bases lay outside the gene matches. CDR3 amino acids: CASSHYRTSGTLSTDTQYF. In nucleotides, the CDR3 is TGCGCCAGCAGCCATTATCGGACTAGCGGGACCCTTAGCACAGATACGCAGTATTTT.

The gene calls are TRBV27 and TRBJ2-7, with 9 bases lining up with TRBD1. The V gene's germline CDR1 is MNHEY and CDR2 SMNVEV (reference sequence). This CDR3 contains 15 residues. With V trimmed by 6 bases and J by 5 bases, 11 bases remained unmatched. The CDR3 here is CASSSPMDRGNEQYF. The CDR3 nucleotides read TGTGCCAGCAGCAGCCCCATGGACAGGGGCAACGAGCAGTACTTC.